These T cell receptor beta chains were read from a single sample in a study of cytomegalovirus exposure and HLA in healthy donors. TCRdb's copy holds only in-frame clones and misses some; the assay was immunoSEQ multiplex PCR. The sample yields around 140,000 clones, 70% to 85% seen once. What was sequenced was PBMCs. The origin of the receptors is a man in his thirties or forties in good health and CMV-seropositive. The CDR3 runs from the conserved cysteine through the conserved F or W. The D gene is left open where the match is weak. The size field is filled for only some rows; it gives once, few, many or a size class.

d_call,clone_size,v_call,j_call,cdr3_aa,cdr3_nt
-,-,TRBV19,TRBJ2-1,CASSMSPPGFNEQFF,TGTGCCAGTAGTATGTCACCTCCGGGGTTTAATGAGCAGTTCTTC
TRBD1,-,TRBV9,TRBJ2-3,CASSVVSGGLGTQYF,TGTGCCAGCAGCGTAGTGTCAGGGGGCCTTGGTACGCAGTATTTT
TRBD2,-,TRBV30,TRBJ2-2,CAWSARGGRTGELFF,TGTGCCTGGAGTGCACGGGGGGGCCGTACCGGGGAGCTGTTTTTT
-,-,TRBV9,TRBJ2-5,CASSVAIAHQETQYF,TGTGCCAGCAGCGTAGCTATAGCCCACCAAGAGACCCAGTACTTC
TRBD2,-,TRBV11-3,TRBJ2-1,CASSLDSAGGGINEQFF,TGTGCCAGCAGCTTAGATTCAGCGGGAGGAGGAATAAATGAGCAGTTCTTC
TRBD1,-,TRBV6-5,TRBJ1-6,CASGTGIDSPLHF,TGTGCCAGCGGGACAGGGATTGATTCACCCCTCCACTTT
TRBD2,-,TRBV4-1,TRBJ2-7,CASSQQNSGDFYEQYF,TGCGCCAGCAGCCAACAGAACAGCGGGGACTTTTACGAGCAGTACTTC
TRBD2,-,TRBV28,TRBJ2-1,CASTLPGAGGTFKQFF,TGTGCCAGCACCCTCCCTGGGGCGGGGGGGACTTTTAAGCAGTTCTTC
-,-,TRBV27,TRBJ1-1,CASSLFGTEAFF,TGTGCCAGCAGCCTGTTCGGGACTGAAGCTTTCTTT
TRBD2,-,TRBV7-9,TRBJ2-5,CASSLRLAGGQETQYF,TGTGCCAGCAGCTTGCGACTAGCGGGGGGGCAAGAGACCCAGTACTTC
TRBD1,-,TRBV9,TRBJ1-2,CASSLQGDYGYTF,TGTGCCAGCAGCTTACAGGGGGACTATGGCTACACCTTC
-,once,TRBV6-1,TRBJ1-5,CASRRGSNQPQHF,TGTGCCAGCAGGAGAGGTAGCAATCAGCCCCAGCATTTT
TRBD2,-,TRBV9,TRBJ2-3,CASSVAGGSDTQYF,TGTGCCAGCAGCGTAGCGGGGGGGTCAGATACGCAGTATTTT
-,-,TRBV28,TRBJ2-1,CASSGRDLAYNEQFF,TGTGCCAGCAGTGGGCGGGATTTGGCCTACAATGAGCAGTTCTTC
TRBD1,-,TRBV5-6,TRBJ2-7,CASSLNRRTGGYEQYF,TGTGCCAGCAGCCTAAACCGCCGGACAGGGGGTTACGAGCAGTACTTC
TRBD1,-,TRBV7-2,TRBJ1-3,CASSSRTGRTKINTIYF,TGTGCCAGCAGCTCGAGGACAGGCCGAACCAAGATAAACACCATATATTTT
TRBD2,once,TRBV6-5,TRBJ2-7,CASGLAGVGEQYF,TGTGCCAGCGGACTAGCGGGAGTAGGCGAGCAGTACTTC
-,-,TRBV6-5,TRBJ1-2,CASSYSTGIGGYGYTF,TGTGCCAGCAGTTACTCGACGGGGATCGGGGGCTATGGCTACACCTTC
TRBD1,-,TRBV19,TRBJ2-7,CASSIEGRGLHEQYF,TGTGCCAGTAGTATAGAGGGCAGGGGGCTCCACGAGCAGTACTTC
-,few,TRBV5-1,TRBJ2-1,CASSFKLDNEQFF,TGCGCCAGCAGCTTCAAACTCGACAATGAGCAGTTCTTC
TRBD1,-,TRBV5-1,TRBJ2-7,CASSLRQGPTDEQYF,TGCGCCAGCAGCCTACGACAGGGACCTACCGACGAGCAGTACTTC